The entry below gives a single T cell receptor beta chain sequence along with its context. The source of the sample is a study of blood T cell repertoires in COVID-19. Original processing methods: Amplifying reference gene primers gave estimates of nucleated cell counts. The repertoire was sequenced with immunoSEQ multiplex PCR; TCRdb's copy has only in-frame clones and lacks some. From that table come the V and J calls and clone size; the DNA was used to work out D and trimming. The sample carries 200,000 to 300,000 clones, under 90% recorded once. The CDR3 runs to 14 residues. CDR1 and CDR2 (germline): SGDLS, YYNGEE. V shed 4 bases, J shed 8 bases, and the junction held 11 bases outside the gene matches.

This chain uses TRBV9 with TRBJ1-1; 7 bases agree with TRBD1. The sequenced sample was PBMCs or T cells enriched from blood (not recorded which). The TCR sequence derives from a man aged 40-50 years who had recovered from COVID-19. The CDR3 is CASSSGGQGVEAFF. CDR3 DNA sequence: TGTGCCAGCAGCTCAGGGGGGCAGGGGGTAGAAGCTTTCTTT.